This TCR beta chain was obtained from a study of blood T cell repertoires in COVID-19. Study at large: The origin of the acute and convalescent COVID-19 samples was the United States, Italy and Spain. PBMCs, B-cell-depleted T cells, or T cells provided the cDNA or gDNA that made up the material.

The CDR3 runs to 12 residues. Trimming took 5 bases from V and 8 from J, leaving 12 bases between them. Germline V gene data show CDR1 as SEHNR and CDR2 as FQNEAQ (reference sequence). Original data processing: Estimation of nucleated cell counts relied on the amplification of reference gene primers. Assay: immunoSEQ multiplex PCR; the TCRdb copy retains only in-frame clones and omits some. The V and J calls and clone size were taken over from that table, and D and trimming were inferred from the DNA. The table shows under 200,000 clones, with 65% to 85% occurring only once. This clone came up once. The sequence came from a woman in her fifties or sixties with acute or convalescent COVID-19. The rearrangement uses TRBV7-9 and TRBJ1-2; D might be TRBD1 (6 bases). The sequenced sample consisted of peripheral blood. Here the CDR3 DNA reads TGTGCCAGCAGCCCAGGGGTGGGAGGCTACACCTTC. Translating it yields CASSPGVGGYTF.